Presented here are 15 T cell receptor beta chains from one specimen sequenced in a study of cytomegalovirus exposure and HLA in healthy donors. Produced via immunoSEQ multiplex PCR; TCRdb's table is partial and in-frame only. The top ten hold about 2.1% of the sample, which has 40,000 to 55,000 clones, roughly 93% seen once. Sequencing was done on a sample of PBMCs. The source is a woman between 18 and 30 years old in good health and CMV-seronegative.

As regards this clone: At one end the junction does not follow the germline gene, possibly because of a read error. The CDR3 loop is CASSSQGLYGHTF. The CDR3 DNA sequence: TGTGCCAGTAGTTCCCAGGGGCTATATGGCCACACCTTC. V and J are TRBV19 and TRBJ1-2; D possibly corresponds to TRBD1 (6 bases). This CDR3 contains 13 residues. CDR1 is LNHDA, CDR2 SQIVND, per germline (reference sequence).

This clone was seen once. The CDR3 bases are TGTGCCAGCAGTCCCGGACTAGCGGGGGGTATCAGGAGCTCCTACGAGCAGTACTTC. Translating gives CASSPGLAGGIRSSYEQYF. V usage is TRBV2 and J usage is TRBJ2-7; 14 bases are shared with TRBD2. CDR3 length: 19 amino acids. Losses at the gene ends were 5 bases for V and 0 bases for J; bases not matched to a gene: 12. Germline V lookup: CDR1 SNHLY, CDR2 FYNNEI.

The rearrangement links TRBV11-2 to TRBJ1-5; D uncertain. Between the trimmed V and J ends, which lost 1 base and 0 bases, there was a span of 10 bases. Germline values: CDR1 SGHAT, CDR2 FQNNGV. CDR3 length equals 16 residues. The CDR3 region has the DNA TGTGCCAGCAGCTTAGTCTCAGATTATAGCAATCAGCCCCAGCATTTT. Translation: CASSLVSDYSNQPQHF.

The CDR3 sequence is CASSEGLLSYEQYF. The DNA of the CDR3 is TGTGCCAGCAGCGAGGGACTCCTGTCCTACGAGCAGTACTTC. V is TRBV9 and J is TRBJ2-7, with a tentative D call TRBD2 (6 bases). Trimming pared 3 bases from V and 1 base from J, leaving 11 bases between. Germline CDR1 is SGDLS and CDR2 is YYNGEE. This CDR3 has 14 residues.

The CDR3 reads CASSPAGGGETQYF. CDR3 DNA sequence: TGTGCCAGCAGCCCCGCAGGGGGCGGGGAGACCCAGTACTTC. The chain has TRBV9 and TRBJ2-5, with 8 bases that match TRBD1. V lost 4 bases, J lost 5 bases, and 7 bases stayed unmatched. Per germline, CDR1 SGDLS and CDR2 YYNGEE. The CDR3 is made up of 14 amino acids.

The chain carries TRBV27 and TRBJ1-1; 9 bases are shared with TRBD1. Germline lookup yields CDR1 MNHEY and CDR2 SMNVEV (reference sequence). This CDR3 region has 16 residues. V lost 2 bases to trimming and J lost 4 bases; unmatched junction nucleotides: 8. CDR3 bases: TGTGCCAGCAGTTTAGAACAGGGGGCATCGGGCACTGAAGCTTTCTTT. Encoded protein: CASSLEQGASGTEAFF.

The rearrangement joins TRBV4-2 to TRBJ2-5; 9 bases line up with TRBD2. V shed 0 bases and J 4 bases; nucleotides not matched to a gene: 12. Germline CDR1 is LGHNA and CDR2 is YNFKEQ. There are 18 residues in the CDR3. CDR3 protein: CASSQEWSVLAGAETQYF. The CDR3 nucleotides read TGTGCCAGCAGCCAAGAGTGGTCGGTACTAGCGGGCGCAGAGACCCAGTACTTC.

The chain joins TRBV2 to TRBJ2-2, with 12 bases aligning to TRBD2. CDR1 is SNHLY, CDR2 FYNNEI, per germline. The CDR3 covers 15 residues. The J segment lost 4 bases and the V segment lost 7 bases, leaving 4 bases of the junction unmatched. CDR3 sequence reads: CASNGLAGFTGELFF. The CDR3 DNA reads TGTGCCAGCAATGGACTAGCGGGGTTCACCGGGGAGCTGTTTTTT.

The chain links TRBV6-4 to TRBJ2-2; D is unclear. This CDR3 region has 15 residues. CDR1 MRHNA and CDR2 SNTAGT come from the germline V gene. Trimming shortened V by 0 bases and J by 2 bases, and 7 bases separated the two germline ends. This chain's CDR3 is CASSDSGRNTGELFF. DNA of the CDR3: TGTGCCAGCAGTGACTCGGGCAGAAACACCGGGGAGCTGTTTTTT.

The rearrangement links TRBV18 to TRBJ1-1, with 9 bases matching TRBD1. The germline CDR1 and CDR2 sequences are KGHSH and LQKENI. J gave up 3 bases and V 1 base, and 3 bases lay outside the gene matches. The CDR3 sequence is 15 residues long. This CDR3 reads CASSPLRDRDTEAFF. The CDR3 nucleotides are TGTGCCAGCTCACCACTCCGGGACAGGGACACTGAAGCTTTCTTT.

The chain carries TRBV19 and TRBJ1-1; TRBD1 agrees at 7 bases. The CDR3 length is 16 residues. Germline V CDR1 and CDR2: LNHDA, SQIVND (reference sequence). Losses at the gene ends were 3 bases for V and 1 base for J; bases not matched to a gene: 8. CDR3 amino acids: CASSIPGGQANTEAFF. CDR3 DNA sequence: TGTGCCAGTAGTATCCCCGGTGGACAGGCGAACACTGAAGCTTTCTTT.

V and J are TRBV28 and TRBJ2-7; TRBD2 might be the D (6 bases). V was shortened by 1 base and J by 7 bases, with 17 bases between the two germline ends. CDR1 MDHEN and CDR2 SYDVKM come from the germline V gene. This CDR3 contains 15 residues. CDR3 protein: CASSLSQGGGQEQYF. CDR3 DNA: TGTGCCAGCAGTTTATCGCAGGGAGGAGGTCAGGAGCAGTACTTC.

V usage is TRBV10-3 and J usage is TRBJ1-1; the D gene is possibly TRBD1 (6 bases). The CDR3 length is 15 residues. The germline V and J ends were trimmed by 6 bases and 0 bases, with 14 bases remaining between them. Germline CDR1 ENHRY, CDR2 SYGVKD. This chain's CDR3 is CAIRRTESMNTEAFF. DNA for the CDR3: TGTGCCATCAGACGGACAGAGTCCATGAACACTGAAGCTTTCTTT.

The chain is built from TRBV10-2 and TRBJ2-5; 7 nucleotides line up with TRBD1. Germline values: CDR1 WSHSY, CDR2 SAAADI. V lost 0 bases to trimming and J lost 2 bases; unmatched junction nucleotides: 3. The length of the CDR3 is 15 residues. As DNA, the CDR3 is TGCGCCAGCAGTGAGTCAGGGGGCCAACAAGAGACCCAGTACTTC. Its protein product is CASSESGGQQETQYF.

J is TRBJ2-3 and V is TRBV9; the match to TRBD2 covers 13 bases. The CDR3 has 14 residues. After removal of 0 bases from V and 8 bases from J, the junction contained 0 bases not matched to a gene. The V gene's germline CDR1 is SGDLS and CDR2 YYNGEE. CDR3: CASSVGLAGGTQYF. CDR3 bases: TGTGCCAGCAGCGTAGGACTAGCGGGGGGTACGCAGTATTTT.